Listed here are 17 T cell receptor beta chains from one sample, sequenced in a study of shared clonotypes between healthy human individuals. The method was immunoSEQ multiplex PCR; TCRdb's version includes in-frame clones alone and lacks a portion of them. The sample consists of roughly 500,000 clones, approximately 84% of them appearing once. Sequenced sample: PBMCs. The receptors here all came from a woman in her thirties or forties in good health. Some clones in this sample may be carry-over from other donors' samples.

This clone appeared once. J is TRBJ1-4 and V is TRBV28; D is ambiguous. Trimming pared 5 bases from V and 4 bases from J, leaving 14 bases between. Germline V gene lookup returns CDR1 MDHEN and CDR2 SYDVKM. The CDR3 has 15 amino acids. The chain's CDR3 is CASSPRREDNEKLFF. The DNA for the CDR3 is TGTGCCAGCAGTCCCCGGAGGGAAGATAATGAAAAACTGTTTTTT.

This chain links TRBV28 with TRBJ2-1, with 10 bases fitting TRBD2. The CDR3 loop spans 18 amino acids. The J segment lost 3 bases and the V segment lost 4 bases, leaving 12 bases of the junction unmatched. Germline CDR1 reads MDHEN; CDR2 reads SYDVKM. CDR3: CASSSRLSGRAGYNEQFF. In DNA form, the CDR3 reads TGTGCCAGCAGTTCACGACTGAGCGGGAGGGCCGGCTACAATGAGCAGTTCTTC.

Details on this clone: Within the sample, other DNA sequences also encode this same CDR3. V usage is TRBV28 and J usage is TRBJ2-4, with no clear D. This CDR3 has 14 residues. Trimming took off 6 bases at V and 1 base at J, with 10 bases between the two ends. The germline CDR1 and CDR2 sequences are MDHEN and SYDVKM. CDR3 nucleotides: TGTGCCAGCAGCCTCCAAGGTGCCAAAAACATTCAGTACTTC. Amino acid sequence: CASSLQGAKNIQYF.

The rearrangement joins TRBV6-5 to TRBJ2-5; no definite D call. Per germline, CDR1 MNHEY and CDR2 SVGAGI. The CDR3 runs 12 residues. V was trimmed by 5 bases and J by 5 bases, leaving 9 bases between them. The CDR3 here is CASSALPETQYF. CDR3 DNA: TGTGCCAGCAGTGCCCTACCGGAGACCCAGTACTTC.

The chain carries TRBV6-1 and TRBJ1-5; maybe TRBD1 (6 bases). The V end lost 4 bases, the J end lost 1 base, and 11 bases lay between the germline ends. CDR1 and CDR2 (germline): MNHNS, SASEGT. This CDR3 comprises 15 residues. Here the CDR3 reads CASSVQGLSNQPQHF. CDR3 nucleotide sequence: TGTGCCAGCAGTGTACAGGGTTTGAGCAATCAGCCCCAGCATTTT.

The chain has TRBV18 and TRBJ2-7, with D maybe TRBD2 (6 bases). The CDR3 is 14 residues long. From germline, CDR1 is KGHSH and CDR2 LQKENI. Trimming shortened V by 2 bases and J by 6 bases, and 14 bases separated the two germline ends. For the CDR3, the DNA is TGTGCCAGCTCACCAGTGGAGGGAACGGGCGAGCAGTACTTC. This sequence encodes CASSPVEGTGEQYF.

This rearrangement joins TRBV28 to TRBJ2-1; TRBD2 might be the D (6 bases). The CDR3 extends over 15 amino acids. Germline V gene lookup returns CDR1 MDHEN and CDR2 SYDVKM. Trimming took 5 bases from V and 2 from J, leaving 13 bases between them. As DNA, the CDR3 is TGTGCCAGCAGTCCACCGGAGGGTGCCTACAATGAGCAGTTCTTC. Translated: CASSPPEGAYNEQFF.

This chain's CDR3 is CASSFPREARDTQYF. CDR3 in DNA: TGTGCCAGCAGCTTCCCCAGGGAGGCGAGGGATACGCAGTATTTT. The rearrangement joins TRBV7-8 to TRBJ2-3; TRBD2 is a possible D gene (6 bases). The CDR3 is 15 amino acids. V lost 3 bases to trimming and J lost 6 bases, with 16 bases between them. Germline V lookup: CDR1 SGHVS, CDR2 FQNEAQ.

The V and J genes are TRBV9 and TRBJ1-2, with a tentative D call TRBD1 (6 bases). The V gene lost 4 bases and the J gene lost 4 bases, with 17 bases spanning the gap. The CDR3 extends over 15 amino acids. The germline gives CDR1 SGDLS, CDR2 YYNGEE. The CDR3 here is CASSPDRSNPYGYTF. The DNA for the CDR3 is TGTGCCAGCAGCCCTGACAGGTCCAATCCCTATGGCTACACCTTC. Looking up the rest from reference TRBV9 and TRBJ1-2 gives the full variable domain: DSGVTQTPKHLITATGQRVTLRCSPRSGDLSVYWYQQSLDQGLQFLIQYYNGEERAKGNILERFSAQQFPDLHSELNLSSLELGDSALYFCASSPDRSNPYGYTFGSGTRLTVV.

The J gene is TRBJ1-1, the V gene TRBV28; a possible D gene is TRBD1 (5 bases). The CDR3 has 15 residues. Germline CDR1 reads MDHEN; CDR2 reads SYDVKM. V dropped 1 base and J dropped 0 bases, with 9 bases sitting between them. The DNA of the CDR3 is TGTGCCAGCAGTTTATCCCTGACAGTGAACACTGAAGCTTTCTTT. It translates to CASSLSLTVNTEAFF.

About this clone itself: It is likely a read error: a sequence one base away is far more abundant. Other DNA sequences in this specimen translate into the identical CDR3. CDR3 DNA sequence: TGTGCCAGCAGCTCATATCAGGGGTATCAGCCCCAGCATTTT. It codes for CASSSYQGYQPQHF. The chain recombines TRBV7-8 with TRBJ1-5; D is possibly TRBD1 (6 bases). V lost 4 bases to trimming and J lost 5 bases, with 12 bases between them. The CDR3 runs to 14 residues. The germline V gene encodes CDR1 SGHVS and CDR2 FQNEAQ.

The chain combines TRBV7-2 with TRBJ1-2; no clear D gene. The CDR3 runs to 12 residues. V was pared by 1 base and J by 8 bases, with 8 bases between. Per germline, CDR1 SGHTA and CDR2 FQGNSA. The CDR3 loop reads CASSLDGSGYTF. The CDR3 DNA is TGTGCCAGCAGCTTAGATGGGTCAGGCTACACCTTC.

This rearrangement joins TRBV10-2 to TRBJ2-1; tentative D call: TRBD2 (5 bases). The CDR3 has 13 amino acids. V lost 7 bases, J lost 8 bases, and 15 bases lay in between. Germline assignment: CDR1 WSHSY and CDR2 SAAADI. CDR3 residues: CASKSSGGDEQFF. DNA of the CDR3: TGCGCCAGCAAGTCCTCCGGAGGCGATGAGCAGTTCTTC.

The chain couples TRBV27 to TRBJ2-7; 8 nucleotides line up with TRBD2. Germline V gene sequence: CDR1 MNHEY, CDR2 SMNVEV (reference sequence). The CDR3 is made up of 14 amino acids. The junction had 8 bases not matched to a gene; V was cut back by 6 bases and J by 4 bases. CDR3 DNA sequence: TGTGCCAGCAGGCGCCTGGGACTAGAATACGAGCAGTACTTC. Residues: CASRRLGLEYEQYF.

The chain joins TRBV5-1 to TRBJ2-1, with 11 nucleotides matching TRBD2. The CDR3 consists of 15 residues. Germline CDR1 SGHRS, CDR2 YFSETQ. The trim removed 5 bases at V and 6 bases at J, leaving 7 bases unmatched. The CDR3 DNA reads as TGCGCCAGCAGTTTTTCCGGGACTAGCGGCAATGAGCAGTTCTTC. This translates into CASSFSGTSGNEQFF.

This sequence joins TRBV27 and TRBJ1-1, with TRBD1 matching 11 bases. From germline, CDR1 is MNHEY and CDR2 SMNVEV (reference sequence). The CDR3 spans 14 residues. Trimming cost V 5 bases and J 3 bases; bases outside gene matches: 2. DNA of the CDR3: TGTGCCAGCAGTCTGGGACAGGGGGACACTGAAGCTTTCTTT. This translates into CASSLGQGDTEAFF.

This clone turned up a few times. V usage is TRBV11-2 and J usage is TRBJ2-1; 8 bases align to TRBD2. Germline lookup yields CDR1 SGHAT and CDR2 FQNNGV. The ends lost 8 bases at V and 6 bases at J; junction bases unmatched: 12. The CDR3 has 15 residues. The CDR3 reads CASRPAGGRGNEQFF. CDR3 bases: TGTGCCAGCCGTCCCGCGGGGGGTCGCGGCAATGAGCAGTTCTTC.